Listed below are T cell receptor beta chains from one sample, sequenced in a study of cytomegalovirus exposure and HLA in healthy donors. Produced via immunoSEQ multiplex PCR; TCRdb's table is partial and in-frame only. Of 160,000 or so clones in the sample, around nine tenths were seen once. The source material was PBMCs. These receptors originate from a woman between 25 and 40 years old in good health and CMV-seronegative. Both conserved end residues are part of each CDR3. A D gene is named only where the DNA matches it firmly. Some rows mark clone size as missing; the rest say once, few, many or name a class of expanded clone.

CDR3 protein | CDR3 DNA | J gene | V gene | D gene | clone size
CASSPGQGGNSPLHF | TGTGCCAGTTCACCGGGACAGGGGGGAAATTCACCCCTCCACTTT | TRBJ1-6 | TRBV19 | TRBD1 | NA
CASGTTLSRGANTGELFF | TGTGCTAGTGGTACGACCCTGAGCAGGGGTGCGAACACCGGGGAGCTGTTTTTT | TRBJ2-2 | TRBV12-5 | NA | NA
CTSSQPSGTRSTDTQYF | TGCACCAGCAGCCAACCCTCCGGGACTAGAAGCACAGATACGCAGTATTTT | TRBJ2-3 | TRBV1 | NA | NA
CASSPIGTSGTDTQYF | TGTGCCAGCTCACCAATCGGGACTAGCGGCACAGATACGCAGTATTTT | TRBJ2-3 | TRBV18 | TRBD2 | NA
CASSQRQGGQPQHF | TGCGCCAGCAGCCAAAGACAGGGTGGACAGCCCCAGCATTTT | TRBJ1-5 | TRBV4-1 | TRBD1 | NA
CASSIPGQQETQYF | TGTGCCAGTAGTATACCCGGACAGCAAGAGACCCAGTACTTC | TRBJ2-5 | TRBV19 | NA | NA
CASQKGGGVVQLRGYTF | TGTGCCAGTCAGAAAGGGGGAGGGGTAGTCCAACTGCGTGGCTACACCTTC | TRBJ1-2 | TRBV19 | NA | NA
CAGPGVAGSWEQFF | TGTGCCGGGCCGGGGGTAGCGGGGTCCTGGGAGCAGTTCTTC | TRBJ2-1 | TRBV2 | TRBD2 | once
CASSPGTGDNEQFF | TGTGCCAGCAGCCCCGGGACAGGAGACAATGAGCAGTTCTTC | TRBJ2-1 | TRBV9 | TRBD1 | once
CASSLAGGQGGGYTF | TGTGCCAGCAGCTTAGCGGGAGGACAGGGAGGAGGCTACACCTTC | TRBJ1-2 | TRBV7-9 | TRBD1 | NA
CASSPPGSKNIQYF | TGTGCCAGCAGCCCGCCTGGCTCCAAAAACATTCAGTACTTC | TRBJ2-4 | TRBV13 | NA | NA
CASSDTTTFYNEQFF | TGTGCCAGCAGTGATACGACTACCTTTTACAATGAGCAGTTCTTC | TRBJ2-1 | TRBV6-1 | NA | once
CASSELATSYNEQFF | TGCGCCAGCAGCGAGCTAGCGACTTCCTACAATGAGCAGTTCTTC | TRBJ2-1 | TRBV4-1 | NA | NA
CAWSPKGTSGDQETQYF | TGTGCCTGGAGTCCAAAGGGGACTAGCGGGGACCAAGAGACCCAGTACTTC | TRBJ2-5 | TRBV30 | TRBD2 | NA
CASNTPGQGKYGYTF | TGTGCCAGTAATACTCCCGGACAGGGAAAGTATGGCTACACCTTC | TRBJ1-2 | TRBV19 | TRBD1 | NA
CAWAGGTQHGYTF | TGTGCCTGGGCCGGAGGGACCCAGCACGGCTACACCTTC | TRBJ1-2 | TRBV30 | NA | NA
CASSQDASGGAVDNEQFF | TGTGCCAGCAGCCAAGATGCAAGCGGGGGGGCGGTGGACAATGAGCAGTTCTTC | TRBJ2-1 | TRBV4-2 | TRBD2 | NA
CASSGQGAGSYEQYF | TGTGCCAGCAGCGGCCAGGGGGCAGGGTCCTACGAGCAGTACTTC | TRBJ2-7 | TRBV5-6 | TRBD1 | NA
CASSLSSGLRQYF | TGTGCCAGCAGTTTATCCTCGGGACTGCGGCAGTATTTT | TRBJ2-3 | TRBV27 | NA | NA
CASSSQGAGNTIYF | TGTGCCAGCAGCTCTCAGGGCGCTGGAAACACCATATATTTT | TRBJ1-3 | TRBV11-2 | NA | NA
CASSLERFNSPLHF | TGTGCCAGCAGCTTGGAACGGTTCAATTCACCCCTCCACTTT | TRBJ1-6 | TRBV5-4 | NA | NA
CASSETAGPNYGYTF | TGTGCCAGCAGTGAAACGGCAGGGCCAAACTATGGCTACACCTTC | TRBJ1-2 | TRBV2 | NA | NA
CASSQDGASGAINTQYF | TGTGCCAGCAGCCAAGATGGAGCTAGCGGGGCCATTAATACGCAGTATTTT | TRBJ2-3 | TRBV4-2 | TRBD2 | NA
CASSRTGPNTEAFF | TGCGCCAGCAGCCGGACAGGCCCGAACACTGAAGCTTTCTTT | TRBJ1-1 | TRBV4-3 | TRBD1 | NA
CASSQGTDFEQYF | TGTGCCAGCAGCCAGGGGACGGATTTCGAGCAGTACTTC | TRBJ2-7 | TRBV5-4 | NA | NA
CASGFNVPGGNHNEQFF | TGTGCTAGTGGTTTTAATGTCCCGGGGGGAAACCACAATGAGCAGTTCTTC | TRBJ2-1 | TRBV12-5 | TRBD2 | NA
CAWSGDSQQYF | TGTGCCTGGAGCGGGGACTCCCAGCAGTACTTC | TRBJ2-7 | TRBV30 | NA | NA
CASSYAGTGEEAFF | TGCGCCAGCAGCTACGCTGGGACAGGGGAAGAAGCTTTCTTT | TRBJ1-1 | TRBV5-1 | TRBD1 | NA
CASSLQGAGSEAFF | TGTGCCAGCAGCTTACAGGGGGCCGGGTCTGAAGCTTTCTTT | TRBJ1-1 | TRBV7-9 | TRBD1 | NA
CASRDTGSYEQYF | TGTGCCAGCAGGGACACTGGGTCCTACGAGCAGTACTTC | TRBJ2-7 | TRBV6-1 | NA | NA
CASSDGSKVNTEAFF | TGTGCCAGCAGTGACGGGTCGAAAGTGAACACTGAAGCTTTCTTT | TRBJ1-1 | TRBV6-1 | NA | once
CASSSYSGGANNEQFF | TGTGCCAGCAGCTCCTATAGCGGGGGGGCGAACAATGAGCAGTTCTTC | TRBJ2-1 | TRBV7-2 | TRBD2 | NA
CASSHDRQYSYEQYF | TGTGCCAGCAGCCACGACAGGCAATACTCCTACGAGCAGTACTTC | TRBJ2-7 | TRBV7-9 | NA | NA
CASSLYDLRLTDTQYF | TGTGCCAGCAGCTTATATGATTTGCGGCTCACAGATACGCAGTATTTT | TRBJ2-3 | TRBV7-8 | NA | NA
CASVGLAGDSYEQYF | TGTGCCAGCGTCGGACTAGCGGGGGACTCCTACGAGCAGTACTTC | TRBJ2-7 | TRBV10-3 | TRBD2 | NA
CASSFTGRGWGEAFF | TGTGCCAGCAGCTTTACCGGGCGGGGCTGGGGTGAAGCTTTCTTT | TRBJ1-1 | TRBV7-8 | NA | NA
CAWKDYFRQANTEAFF | TGTGCCTGGAAGGATTATTTTCGACAGGCAAACACTGAAGCTTTCTTT | TRBJ1-1 | TRBV30 | NA | NA
CASSPTGPFSEAFF | TGTGCCAGCAGTCCGACAGGCCCCTTCTCTGAAGCTTTCTTT | TRBJ1-1 | TRBV27 | NA | NA
CASSVLQEGHGSYGYTF | TGTGCCAGCAGCGTACTTCAAGAGGGACACGGATCCTATGGCTACACCTTC | TRBJ1-2 | TRBV9 | NA | NA
CASSQDYSVGELFF | TGTGCCAGCAGCCAAGACTATTCGGTGGGGGAGCTGTTTTTT | TRBJ2-2 | TRBV4-2 | NA | NA
CASSLGVGPQPQHF | TGTGCCAGCAGCTTGGGGGTGGGGCCTCAGCCCCAGCATTTT | TRBJ1-5 | TRBV5-6 | NA | NA
CASSPSGNNSPLHF | TGTGCCAGCAGTCCCTCCGGGAATAATTCACCCCTCCACTTT | TRBJ1-6 | TRBV27 | NA | NA
CASSFALAGVYNEQFF | TGTGCCAGCAGCTTCGCACTAGCGGGGGTCTACAATGAGCAGTTCTTC | TRBJ2-1 | TRBV11-2 | TRBD2 | NA
CASSLGTTTNEKLFF | TGTGCCAGCAGCTTAGGCACTACAACTAATGAAAAACTGTTTTTT | TRBJ1-4 | TRBV11-2 | NA | NA
CASSLEGALETQYF | TGCGCCAGCAGCTTGGAAGGGGCTCTGGAGACCCAGTACTTC | TRBJ2-5 | TRBV5-1 | NA | NA
CASSQAAGRGDGYTF | TGCGCCAGCAGCCAAGCGGCGGGGCGCGGGGATGGCTACACCTTC | TRBJ1-2 | TRBV4-1 | NA | few
CASSDPRMSNQPQHF | TGTGCCAGCAGTGATCCCAGAATGAGCAATCAGCCCCAGCATTTT | TRBJ1-5 | TRBV6-1 | NA | NA
CASSQAPSARDTQYF | TGTGCCAGCAGCCAAGCCCCTAGCGCTAGAGATACGCAGTATTTT | TRBJ2-3 | TRBV4-2 | NA | few
CASSPLGTGSYEQYF | TGTGCCAGCAGCCCCTTAGGGACAGGCTCCTACGAGCAGTACTTC | TRBJ2-7 | TRBV5-6 | TRBD1 | NA
CASSPLTGAEQYF | TGTGCCAGCAGTCCGCTAACAGGGGCCGAGCAGTACTTC | TRBJ2-7 | TRBV27 | TRBD1 | NA
CASSDTGGGETQYF | TGTGCCAGCAGTGATACAGGGGGCGGCGAGACCCAGTACTTC | TRBJ2-5 | TRBV27 | TRBD1 | NA
CASSLGGRGYPGANVLTF | TGTGCCAGCAGCTTAGGGGGAAGGGGGTATCCTGGGGCCAACGTCCTGACTTTC | TRBJ2-6 | TRBV7-2 | NA | NA
CASRLRGSGSNEQFF | TGTGCCAGTAGACTCAGAGGGAGCGGGTCCAATGAGCAGTTCTTC | TRBJ2-1 | TRBV19 | NA | NA
CASSFTLDSFLYEQYF | TGTGCCAGCAGCTTTACCCTCGACAGCTTCCTCTACGAGCAGTACTTC | TRBJ2-7 | TRBV7-2 | NA | NA
CASSSSPTSGGGSYNEQFF | TGTGCCAGCAGCTCAAGCCCTACTAGCGGGGGAGGCTCCTACAATGAGCAGTTCTTC | TRBJ2-1 | TRBV7-8 | TRBD2 | NA